This T cell receptor beta chain is drawn from a study of cytomegalovirus exposure and HLA in healthy donors (dated by TCRdb to 2017 to 2019). For context, the study as a whole: In an earlier analysis of about 560 of the donors, 276 Gb of sequence data and 100 million or so unique TCR beta sequences from roughly 190 million T cells were reported. An early release that covered more than 550 HLA-typed donors contained approximately 300 gigabases of sequencing data and tens of millions of unique TCR sequences. The genetic ancestry cluster associated with self-reported Caucasian donors included over 65% of the roughly 410 genotyped donors. The study aimed to test whether cataloging public T cell receptors could reveal signatures of past pathogen exposure. Using immunosequencing, the study profiled T cell repertoires from fewer than 700 subjects and related those repertoires to cytomegalovirus serostatus. In addition to the first cohort of around 670 subjects, a separate validation cohort of 120 different subjects was used. The study combined high-throughput TCR immunosequencing, statistical association of individual TCRs with disease status, and machine learning to predict cytomegalovirus infection status. A later analysis re-examined previously published TCR beta repertoires from 610 or so donors and added high-resolution HLA genotyping to investigate patterns of TCR occurrence. Rather than using new phenotypic data, the later analysis identified candidate immune exposures from TCR beta sequences and from how often those sequences occurred across donors. In an earlier analysis of roughly 580 of the donors, high-throughput TCR beta sequencing was used to judge whether each TCR beta V gene segment behaved as functional or pseudogenic. Alongside the repertoire data, information on donor age, sex, ethnicity and CMV serostatus was compiled. A later genetic analysis used genome-wide SNP genotypes for about 60% of the roughly 670 donors, treating that subset as a discovery cohort. All discovery cohort repertoires had been generated using a single sequencing platform. Both class I and class II loci were covered by HLA typing, at four-digit resolution. The number of donors typed differed by locus, with roughly 620-640 for A, B, C, DRB1 and DQB1, roughly 550 for DQA1, 600 to 610 for DPA1, and some 440 for DPB1. About five DR-DQ haplotypes were treated as single units for association and clustering because of strong linkage in the cohort. Among about 410 genotyped donors of the cohort, an average of approximately 240,000 unique TCR beta nucleotide sequences was sequenced per donor, of which about 18% were non-productive. Paper-wide results and their limitations: When HLA alleles, especially DR and DQ, strongly co-occurred, attributing TCR associations to individual alleles was difficult. In a later analysis, HLA-associated TCR beta chains were found to be more clonally expanded and to have lower generation probabilities than equally common non-associated chains. In a later analysis, the rate of TCR association differed among HLA loci, with DRB1 alleles having the most associated TCRs and HLA-C alleles having the fewest. In a later analysis, several top co-occurrence clusters were reported to appear linked to parvovirus B19, influenza, CMV and Epstein-Barr virus. A cluster of highly shared sequence variants was judged likely to represent a technical artifact of the sequencing pipeline. Correlated functional status among segregating V segments might reflect linkage disequilibrium, but an unknown experimental factor could not be ruled out. A later analysis found that most CMV-associated TCR beta chains appeared HLA-restricted, with HLA associations seemingly driven largely by CMV exposure. In a later genetic analysis, fewer N-insertions in productive TCRs were reported among donors in an Asian-associated ancestry cluster than the roughly 700-donor mean. Cytomegalovirus status was reported to be diagnosed by the classifier with high specificity and sensitivity in both the original and validation cohorts. Three of the identified cytomegalovirus-associated TCR beta chains were confirmed in vitro to be specific for cytomegalovirus antigens. Broadly in line with IMGT annotations, most TCR beta V segments showed up in productive rearrangements about 90% or about 30% of the time in an earlier analysis of around 600 of the donors. Because counts were too low, some 17 rarely observed V segments, including chromosome 9 orphons, were excluded from the earlier analysis of under 650 of the donors. Roughly uniform sequencing depth across donors was assumed in presence/absence analyses, although this assumption may not hold. The only immune exposure information available for the cohort was CMV serostatus. Some IMGT-functional V segments, including TRBV6-2 and TRBV6-3, could not be distinguished by the 87-base-pair reads and were therefore excluded. The authors suggested that the approach could potentially be extended to other disease states and immunological phenotypes. A total of around 150 TCR beta chains were listed by the study as associated with cytomegalovirus. A further reported finding was that TCR beta sequences accurately predicted the HLA-A and HLA-B alleles for most subjects in the first cohort. Specific HLA alleles were associated with around 18,000 TCR beta sequences at a false discovery rate of 0.05 in a later analysis. In a later genetic analysis, a missense DCLRE1C variant was associated with V-gene and J-gene trimming of TCR beta chains, and the association was replicated in an independent cohort. Most TCR sequences were observed very rarely across donors, whereas some public TCRs were present in many individuals. Only TCR beta chains were sequenced in this cohort, and the absence of alpha or paired-chain data limited detectable features. Because HLA typing was missing for some donors at each locus, association tests included only the typed subset.

This clone was observed a handful of times. Its target antigen remains unknown. No qualities accompany the bases; no much larger clone lies one base away. The library was prepared using the immunoSEQ multiplex PCR assay. For the multiplex PCR, a mixture combining 60 forward primers for TCR Vbeta segments and 13 reverse primers for TCR Jbeta segments was used. Amplification of the CDR3 region of rearranged TCR beta genes was performed with a multiplex PCR assay on genomic DNA. The Illumina HiSeq System was used to sequence the amplified TCR beta libraries as 87-base-pair reads. Regarding the original processing steps: In a later analysis, roughly 80 million unique TCR beta chains were counted across the approximately 670 repertoires, and roughly 11 million of these chains were shared by at least two donors. Raw reads were error-corrected and collapsed into unique sequences by a nearest-neighbor algorithm in which closely related sequences were merged to remove PCR and sequencing errors. CDR3 sequences were aligned to IMGT reference sequences to assign V, D and J gene segments. For a sequence to be retained, at least a six-nucleotide match to both a V gene segment and a J gene segment was required. A rearrangement was called productive if the CDR3 had no stop codons and remained in frame with V and J, and every other rearrangement was called non-productive. Following IMGT convention, CDR3 was defined as the stretch from the second conserved V-encoded cysteine up to the conserved J-encoded phenylalanine. Sequences without an unambiguous match to a single V gene segment were excluded from the earlier analysis of approximately 560 of the donors. An earlier analysis of fewer than 750 of the donors classified V segments as functional when productive rearrangements were above 56.7% and as segregating when the standard deviation between donors was above 5%. To diagnose cytomegalovirus status from the catalog of TCR beta chain sequences, a statistical classification framework was built. In a later analysis, V and J genes were assigned by comparing TCR nucleotide sequences against IMGT/GENE-DB human TR gene sequences. A later analysis assigned CDR3 sequences and most-parsimonious VDJ recombination scenarios with the TCRdist pipeline. A later analysis defined each TCR beta chain by its CDR3 amino acid sequence plus V-gene family, and excluded reads lacking a unique V-gene family. In a later analysis, fewer than 600 highly shared, low-generation-probability nucleotide sequences were removed to address suspected cross-contamination and a sequencing artifact. A later analysis calculated a clonal expansion index for each public chain from normalized within-repertoire ranks of inferred template counts. In a later analysis, generation probabilities were computed using a VDJ recombination model fitted to out-of-frame rearrangements, and the results were checked against IGoR. Hypergeometric tests were used in a later analysis to score TCR-TCR, TCR-HLA and TCR-CMV co-occurrence, with a repertoire-size bias correction applied to the TCR pairs. To estimate false discovery rates, a later analysis permuted the HLA or CMV assignments 20 times. In a later analysis, co-occurring TCRs were grouped with DBSCAN, and TCRdist sequence similarity was added when clustering was performed within HLA-allele-positive subsets. For co-occurrence clustering, repertoires with fewer than 30,000 or more than 120,000 public chains were excluded, along with a handful of repertoires with anomalous nucleotide sharing. In its TCRdb copy, this immuneACCESS table keeps in-frame sequences only and misses some clones. Where compared with another copy, unresolved V genes explain less than half of these, and the others have no known cause. V and J calls and clone size come straight from that table; D and trimming were deduced from the DNA. The sample includes some 180,000 clones, with over 70% observed a single time. Roughly 2.8% of the sample comes from the top ten.

Sequences SGDLS (CDR1) and YYNGEE (CDR2) are obtained from the germline V gene. Trimming takes 0 bases off V and 4 bases off J; junction bases not matched to a gene: 5. From the cysteine through the phenylalanine, the CDR3 covers 15 amino acids. Left in the record is the CDR3 DNA by itself, 45 bases read in frame from the first base. The cohort was made up of hundreds of healthy bone marrow donors. All cohort members were sampled while nominally healthy, although unrecorded immune exposures were likely present. The donor tested CMV seronegative, placing the donor among the 350 or so seronegative members of the cohort. A peripheral blood sample was provided by each donor, and peripheral blood mononuclear cells were used for TCR beta sequencing. The Qiagen DNeasy Blood Extraction Kit was used to extract genomic DNA from the blood cell samples.

This sequence uses TRBV9 and TRBJ2-5; the junction holds 8 bases that match TRBD2. The specimen sequenced was PBMCs. This TCR came from a male donor in good health and CMV-seronegative. The DNA sequence reads TGTGCCAGCAGCGTAGGAGCGGGAGCACGAGAGACCCAGTACTTC. This gives the protein CASSVGAGARETQYF.